The TCR beta chain under discussion was sequenced for a study of control samples from healthy donors and cancer patients. Data came from immunoSEQ multiplex PCR; TCRdb stores just in-frame clones and leaves some out. The sample shows about 100,000 clones, roughly 87% of them seen only once. The CDR3 is made up of 14 amino acids. Germline V lookup: CDR1 SGHTA, CDR2 FQGTGA. Trimming stripped 5 bases from V and 2 bases from J, with 13 bases between. The TCR comes from a woman between 50 and 59 years old in good health. This chain joins TRBV7-3 and TRBJ2-7; D is ambiguous. Specimen: blood. In DNA form, the CDR3 reads TGTGCCAGCAGCCCCAACGGGCGACCCTACGAGCAGTACGTC. It codes for CASSPNGRPYEQYV.